Here is one T cell receptor beta chain with its context. Here immunoSEQ multiplex PCR was the method, and the copy in TCRdb shows in-frame clones only, minus some. The table lists about 59,000 clones, 70% to 90% of them singletons. These data come from a study of control samples from healthy donors and cancer patients. The CDR3 sequence is 19 residues long. V was clipped by 0 bases and J by 0 bases; unmatched bases: 10. The V gene's germline CDR1 is SGHTA and CDR2 FQGNSA. The rearrangement uses TRBV7-2 and TRBJ1-3, with 8 bases lining up with TRBD1. The sequence was obtained from a woman in her sixties with lung cancer. Source material: PBMCs. CDR3 nucleotide sequence: TGTGCCAGCAGCTTAGCAGTTGGTAGGGACAGGTACTCTGGAAACACCATATATTTT. Translation gives CASSLAVGRDRYSGNTIYF.